These T cell receptor beta chains were read from a single sample in a study of T cell responses to AZD1222 COVID-19 vaccine. The data were produced by immunoSEQ multiplex PCR, yet TCRdb's version contains in-frame clones alone and is incomplete. The sample shows 150,000 to 200,000 clones, about 92% of them seen only once. The sequencing used peripheral blood, collected on day 0 of AZD1222 vaccination. The receptors were sampled from an adult in good health. Each CDR3 is given with its conserved first and last residue. D genes are given only for firm matches. Size is stated for part of the rows, as once, few or many counts, or as a class when the clone is expanded.

D	J	length	size	V	DNA	CDR3
TRBD1	TRBJ1-1	16	once	TRBV7-9	TGTGCCAGCAGCTTAGGGGGACAGGGCAAGGGCGCTGAAGCTTTCTTT	CASSLGGQGKGAEAFF
TRBD1	TRBJ1-4	14	-	TRBV5-1	TGCGCCAGCAGGACCGGGACAGGGGCCGAAAAACTGTTTTTT	CASRTGTGAEKLFF
TRBD1	TRBJ2-5	14	-	TRBV9	TGTGCCAGCAGCGGAGGGACAGACCAAGAGACCCAGTACTTC	CASSGGTDQETQYF
-	TRBJ1-1	11	once	TRBV29-1	TGCAGCGTTGTTGGGGTCACTGAAGCTTTCTTT	CSVVGVTEAFF
-	TRBJ1-1	12	-	TRBV6-2/TRBV6-3	TGTGCCAGCAGTAACTCCCGAGTTGAAGCTTTCTTT	CASSNSRVEAFF
-	TRBJ2-1	16	-	TRBV15	TGTGCCACCAGCGGACGCGGGACTCCGAAATACAATGAGCAGTTCTTC	CATSGRGTPKYNEQFF
TRBD1	TRBJ2-7	12	-	TRBV4-1	TGCGCCAGCAGCCAAGATCCCCCGACAGGGGACTTC	CASSQDPPTGDF
-	TRBJ2-4	17	-	TRBV7-8	TGTGCCAGCAGCTGGCACTACCGGATGGTCGGCAAAAACATTCAGTACTTC	CASSWHYRMVGKNIQYF
-	TRBJ1-3	16	-	TRBV7-2	TGTGCCAGCAGCTCCTCCCCTCAGAGCTCTGGAAACACCATATATTTT	CASSSSPQSSGNTIYF
-	TRBJ2-1	11	-	TRBV29-1	TGCAGCGGCGGGACAGAAAATGAGCAGTTCTTC	CSGGTENEQFF
-	TRBJ1-3	14	-	TRBV7-2	TGTGCCAGCAGCCCCATGAACAGGGGAAACACCATATATTTT	CASSPMNRGNTIYF
-	TRBJ1-5	18	once	TRBV15	TGTGCCACCAGCAGCGCGTACATTGGATCGGGGGACAATCAGCCCCAGCATTTT	CATSSAYIGSGDNQPQHF
TRBD1	TRBJ1-4	16	-	TRBV9	TGTGCCAGCAGCGTAGGGACAGGAGCAACTAATGAAAAACTGTTTTTT	CASSVGTGATNEKLFF
-	TRBJ1-5	14	few	TRBV19	TGTGCCAGTAGTACTCAGGACGCGAATCAGCCCCAGCATTTT	CASSTQDANQPQHF
-	TRBJ1-1	14	-	TRBV19	TGTGCCAGTAGTATGGGAGGGCCCAACACTGAAGCTTTCTTT	CASSMGGPNTEAFF
TRBD1	TRBJ2-7	15	-	TRBV7-9	TGTGCCAGCAGCTTATCAGGGGGCAAGTCCTACGAGCAGTACTTC	CASSLSGGKSYEQYF
-	TRBJ2-5	13	-	TRBV6-5	TGTGCCAGCAGAAGTACAGCCCAAGAGACCCAGTACTTC	CASRSTAQETQYF
-	TRBJ2-5	15	-	TRBV9	TGTGCCAGCAGCCCCGCCCCCGGACAGAGGGAGACCCAGTACTTC	CASSPAPGQRETQYF
-	TRBJ1-5	15	-	TRBV2	TGTGCCAGCAGTGATTCGGGGGTCCGGAACCAGCCCCAGCATTTT	CASSDSGVRNQPQHF
TRBD1	TRBJ1-5	15	-	TRBV6-5	TGTGCCAGCAGACCCGGGACAGGGGGGAATCAGCCCCAGCATTTT	CASRPGTGGNQPQHF
-	TRBJ2-1	15	-	TRBV18	TGTGCCAGCTCACCGAACGGGGGCCTATACAATGAGCAGTTCTTC	CASSPNGGLYNEQFF
-	TRBJ2-3	12	-	TRBV30	TGTGCCTGGACCCCTGCGGGTGATACGCAGTATTTT	CAWTPAGDTQYF
-	TRBJ1-2	13	-	TRBV18	TGTGCCAGCTCACCACAAGGACGATATGGCTACACCTTC	CASSPQGRYGYTF
-	TRBJ1-4	15	-	TRBV6-5	TGTGCCAGCAGCGCTTCAGGGGTCAGGGATGAAAAACTGTTTTTT	CASSASGVRDEKLFF
TRBD2	TRBJ2-5	14	-	TRBV6-5	TGTGCCAGCAGTATAGCGGGGGGCCGAGAGACCCAGTACTTC	CASSIAGGRETQYF
-	TRBJ1-1	17	-	TRBV23-1	TGCGCCAGCAGTCAGAACAATTACACAGGGAAGAACACTGAAGCTTTCTTT	CASSQNNYTGKNTEAFF
-	TRBJ1-1	13	-	TRBV29-1	TGCAGCGTGAACAGGGTTTTGAACACTGAAGCTTTCTTT	CSVNRVLNTEAFF
-	TRBJ1-1	15	-	TRBV14	TGTGCCAGCAGCCAATTCGGGGGCTCCAGCACTGAAGCTTTCTTT	CASSQFGGSSTEAFF
TRBD1	TRBJ1-5	14	-	TRBV18	TGTGCCAGCTCAAATACAGGGGGCGGGCAGCCCCAGCATTTT	CASSNTGGGQPQHF
TRBD1	TRBJ1-2	16	-	TRBV7-9	TGTGCCAGCAGCTTAGGGGGACAGGGGGTTCCCTATGGCTACACCTTC	CASSLGGQGVPYGYTF
-	TRBJ1-4	18	-	TRBV7-2	TGTGCCAGCAGCTTAAGACTGACTCGGAAAGGGACTAATGAAAAACTGTTTTTT	CASSLRLTRKGTNEKLFF
TRBD1	TRBJ1-2	15	-	TRBV5-6	TGTGCCAGCAGCCTCGGACAGGGAGGGTTTTATGGCTACACCTTC	CASSLGQGGFYGYTF
TRBD1	TRBJ1-6	15	-	TRBV6-2/TRBV6-3	TGTGCCAGCAGTTGGGGGACAGCTAATAATTCACCCCTCCACTTT	CASSWGTANNSPLHF